This TCR beta chain was recorded in a study of CD8+ T cells in alopecia areata. In the study overall: Twice daily, treated patients received 5 to 10 mg of oral tofacitinib.

CDR3 length equals 13 residues. CDR1 and CDR2 (germline): SGHRS, YFSETQ. The ends were cut back, 0 bases at V and 3 bases at J, with 5 bases in the middle. As the sequencing template, cDNA was produced by extracting RNA and reverse transcribing it. Clones were sequenced by immunoSEQ multiplex PCR, and TCRdb holds only the in-frame ones, with some missing. This repertoire shows fewer than 250,000 clones, around 56% found once; its top ten account for roughly 0.7%. The treatment: oral pan-JAK inhibitor, 5-10 mg twice daily. This material consisted of CD4+ T cells sorted from blood, taken at week 4, from a patient treated with tofacitinib. The V call is TRBV5-1, the J call TRBJ2-3; D gene uncertain. The TCR sequence derives from a human donor with alopecia areata. The CDR3 DNA is TGCGCCAGCAGCTTGGAGAGTACAGATACGCAGTATTTT. Translating gives CASSLESTDTQYF.